This TCR beta chain was sequenced in a study of tissue T cells after allogeneic stem cell transplantation. Study-wide background: Recipient PBMCs from before transplant existed for a few GVHD patients. Study-wide points: In patients and mice, blood and spleen missed much of tissue repertoire. Alloreactivity or antigen specificity of tissue TCRs was not determined; some clones might be host cells. Across patients, clones rarely overlapped, yet motif clusters were shared tissue-specifically.

Germline V gives CDR1 MNHEY, CDR2 SVGEGT. The CDR3 length is 15 residues. Trimming removed 6 bases from V and 5 bases from J, with 17 bases in between. Concerning this clone itself: Its target is unknown.

Measured with immunoSEQ multiplex PCR; TCRdb has only the in-frame clones, and not every one. The table shows about 28,000 clones, with roughly 85% occurring only once. The material sequenced was blood, taken before transplantation. J is TRBJ2-1 and V is TRBV6-2 or TRBV6-3; no clear D. This receptor was identified in a woman aged 18-49 years who later had graft-versus-host disease after an allogeneic stem cell transplant. The CDR3 region has the DNA TGTGCCAGCAGCCCCGTTACAAAGGCTCACAATGAGCAGTTCTTC. It is translated as CASSPVTKAHNEQFF.